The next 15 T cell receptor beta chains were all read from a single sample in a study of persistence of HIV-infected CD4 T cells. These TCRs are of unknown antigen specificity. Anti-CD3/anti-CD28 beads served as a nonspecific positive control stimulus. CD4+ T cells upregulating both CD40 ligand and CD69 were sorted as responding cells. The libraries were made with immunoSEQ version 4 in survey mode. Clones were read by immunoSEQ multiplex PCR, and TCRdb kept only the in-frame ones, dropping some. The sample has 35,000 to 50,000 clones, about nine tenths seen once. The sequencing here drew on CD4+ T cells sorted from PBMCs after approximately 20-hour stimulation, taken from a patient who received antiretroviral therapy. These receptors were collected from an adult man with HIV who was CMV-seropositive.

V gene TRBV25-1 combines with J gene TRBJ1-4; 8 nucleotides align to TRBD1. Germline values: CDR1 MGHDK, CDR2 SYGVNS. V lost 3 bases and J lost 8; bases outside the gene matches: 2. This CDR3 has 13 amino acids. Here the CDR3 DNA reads TGTGCCAGCAGTGACAGGGGGCTCGAAAAACTGTTTTTT. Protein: CASSDRGLEKLFF.

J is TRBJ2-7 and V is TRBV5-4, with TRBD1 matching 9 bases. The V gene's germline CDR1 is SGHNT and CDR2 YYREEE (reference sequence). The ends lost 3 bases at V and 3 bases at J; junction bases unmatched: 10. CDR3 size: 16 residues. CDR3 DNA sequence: TGTGCCAGCAGCTGGGGCCATAGACAGGGGGACTACGAGCAGTACTTC. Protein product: CASSWGHRQGDYEQYF.

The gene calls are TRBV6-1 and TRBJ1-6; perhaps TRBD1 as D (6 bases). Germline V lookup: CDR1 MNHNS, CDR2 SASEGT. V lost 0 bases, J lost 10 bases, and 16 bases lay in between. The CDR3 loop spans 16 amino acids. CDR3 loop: CASSEAGGAGGSPLHF. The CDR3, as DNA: TGTGCCAGCAGTGAAGCCGGGGGGGCCGGGGGATCACCCCTCCACTTT.

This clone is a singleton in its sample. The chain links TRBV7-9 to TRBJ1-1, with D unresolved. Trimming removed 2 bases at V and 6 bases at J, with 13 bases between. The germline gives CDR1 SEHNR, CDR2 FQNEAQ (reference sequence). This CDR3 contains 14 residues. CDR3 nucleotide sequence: TGTGCCAGCAGCTTACTTGAAGGGTTCGCTGAAGCTTTCTTT. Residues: CASSLLEGFAEAFF.

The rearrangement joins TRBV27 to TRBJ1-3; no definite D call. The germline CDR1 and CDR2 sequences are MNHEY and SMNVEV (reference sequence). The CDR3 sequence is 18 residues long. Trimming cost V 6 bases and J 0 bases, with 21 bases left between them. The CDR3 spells CASSRSPSSVISGNTIYF. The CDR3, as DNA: TGTGCCAGCAGCAGGTCCCCCTCTAGTGTTATCTCTGGAAACACCATATATTTT.

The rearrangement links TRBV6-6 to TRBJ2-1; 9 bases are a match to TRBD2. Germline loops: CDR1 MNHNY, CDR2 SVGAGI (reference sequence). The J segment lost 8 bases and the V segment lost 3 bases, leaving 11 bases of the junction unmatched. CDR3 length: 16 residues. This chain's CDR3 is CASSYSIGGGVHEQFF. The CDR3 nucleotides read TGTGCCAGCAGTTATTCGATAGGCGGGGGGGTACATGAGCAGTTCTTC.

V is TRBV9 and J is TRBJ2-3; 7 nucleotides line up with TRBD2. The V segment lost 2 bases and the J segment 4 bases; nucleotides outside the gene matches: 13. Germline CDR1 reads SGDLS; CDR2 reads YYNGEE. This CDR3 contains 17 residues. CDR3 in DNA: TGTGCCAGCAGCGTGTCAACAGGACTAGTTGTGCCAGATACGCAGTATTTT. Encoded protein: CASSVSTGLVVPDTQYF. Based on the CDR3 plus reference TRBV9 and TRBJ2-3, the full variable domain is DSGVTQTPKHLITATGQRVTLRCSPRSGDLSVYWYQQSLDQGLQFLIQYYNGEERAKGNILERFSAQQFPDLHSELNLSSLELGDSALYFCASSVSTGLVVPDTQYFGPGTRLTVL.

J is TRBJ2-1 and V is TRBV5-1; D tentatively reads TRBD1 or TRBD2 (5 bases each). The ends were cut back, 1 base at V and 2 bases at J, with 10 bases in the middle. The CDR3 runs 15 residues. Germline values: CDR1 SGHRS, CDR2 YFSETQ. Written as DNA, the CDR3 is TGCGCCAGCAGCTTGAGGGGAGAGACCTACAATGAGCAGTTCTTC. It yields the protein CASSLRGETYNEQFF.

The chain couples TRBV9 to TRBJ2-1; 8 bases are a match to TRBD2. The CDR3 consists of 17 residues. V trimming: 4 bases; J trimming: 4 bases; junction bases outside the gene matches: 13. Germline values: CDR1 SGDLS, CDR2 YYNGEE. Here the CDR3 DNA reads TGTGCCAGCAGCCCCCGTTTAGCCCTAGCGGGTTACAATGAGCAGTTCTTC. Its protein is CASSPRLALAGYNEQFF. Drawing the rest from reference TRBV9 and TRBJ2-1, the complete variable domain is DSGVTQTPKHLITATGQRVTLRCSPRSGDLSVYWYQQSLDQGLQFLIQYYNGEERAKGNILERFSAQQFPDLHSELNLSSLELGDSALYFCASSPRLALAGYNEQFFGPGTRLTVL.

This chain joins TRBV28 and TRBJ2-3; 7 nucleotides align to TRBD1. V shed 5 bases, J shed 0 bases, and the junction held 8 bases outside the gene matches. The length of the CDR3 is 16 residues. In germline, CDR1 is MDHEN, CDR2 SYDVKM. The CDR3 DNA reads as TGTGCCAGCAGTCCCTCGGGACAGCCAAGCACAGATACGCAGTATTTT. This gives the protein CASSPSGQPSTDTQYF.

The CDR3 loop reads CASGTGVYSPLHF. CDR3 coding DNA: TGTGCCAGCGGCACCGGGGTTTATTCACCCCTCCACTTT. The V call is TRBV6-1, the J call TRBJ1-6, with unresolved D. Germline values: CDR1 MNHNS, CDR2 SASEGT. Trimming cost V 8 bases and J 8 bases, with 13 bases left between them. This CDR3 is 13 amino acids long.

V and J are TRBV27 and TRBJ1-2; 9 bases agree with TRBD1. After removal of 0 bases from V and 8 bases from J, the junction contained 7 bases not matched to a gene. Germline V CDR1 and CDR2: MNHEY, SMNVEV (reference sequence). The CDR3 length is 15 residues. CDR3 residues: CASSLSRDRVQGYTF. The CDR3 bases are TGTGCCAGCAGTTTATCGCGGGACAGGGTGCAGGGCTACACCTTC.

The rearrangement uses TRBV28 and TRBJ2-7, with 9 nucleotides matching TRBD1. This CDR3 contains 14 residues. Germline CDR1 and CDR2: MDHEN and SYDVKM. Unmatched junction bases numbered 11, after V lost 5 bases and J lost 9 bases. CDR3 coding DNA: TGTGCCAGCAGTATCCGACAGGGGGGTTTGAGGCAGTACTTC. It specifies CASSIRQGGLRQYF.

The CDR3, as DNA: TGCGCCAGCAGCTTGCCCTTAACAGGGGCTAATTCACCCCTCCACTTT. It translates to CASSLPLTGANSPLHF. The chain carries TRBV5-1 and TRBJ1-6; 7 nucleotides match TRBD1. Germline trimming cut 1 base from V and 6 bases from J; bases unmatched to any gene: 7. This CDR3 region has 16 residues. From germline, CDR1 is SGHRS and CDR2 YFSETQ.

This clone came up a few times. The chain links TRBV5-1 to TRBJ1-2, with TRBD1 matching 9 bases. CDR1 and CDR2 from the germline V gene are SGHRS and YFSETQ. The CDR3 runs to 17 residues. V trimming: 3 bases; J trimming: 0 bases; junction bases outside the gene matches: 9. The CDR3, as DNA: TGCGCCAGCAGCTCCCGAACAGGGGGCGCGGCTAACTATGGCTACACCTTC. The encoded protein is CASSSRTGGAANYGYTF.